This entry lists 7 T cell receptor beta chains sequenced from one sample in a study of long-term antiretroviral therapy in people with HIV. An immunoSEQ assay, version v3.0, was performed at survey level. Assay used: immunoSEQ multiplex PCR; TCRdb lists only in-frame clones, some missing. The repertoire holds some 21,000 clones, with around 76% as singletons. This specimen was unsorted PBMCs, taken around 21 months before starting antiretroviral therapy. Receptors originate from a woman aged 40 to 50 with HIV.

The CDR3 DNA reads TGCGCCAGCAGCCTCGCCCCTGGGGGCGGAACTGAAGCTTTCTTT. Translated: CASSLAPGGGTEAFF. The chain carries TRBV5-1 and TRBJ1-1, with D perhaps matching TRBD1 (6 bases). The CDR3 covers 15 residues. The V and J ends lost 4 bases and 5 bases respectively, with 18 bases between them. The germline V gene encodes CDR1 SGHRS and CDR2 YFSETQ.

The CDR3 region has the DNA TGTGCCAGCAGCTTAGACGGTACTAATGAAAAACTGTTTTTT. Translation: CASSLDGTNEKLFF. The rearrangement links TRBV13 to TRBJ1-4; unclear D gene. Germline V gene lookup returns CDR1 PRHDT and CDR2 FYEKMQ (reference sequence). The CDR3 is 14 residues long. With 1 base removed from V and 2 bases from J, the gap between germline ends came to 5 bases.

The V call is TRBV5-1, the J call TRBJ2-3; D is uncertain. V lost 4 bases, J lost 0 bases, and 3 bases lay in between. The germline gives CDR1 SGHRS, CDR2 YFSETQ. There are 12 residues in the CDR3. The CDR3 sequence is CASSVSTDTQYF. Here the CDR3 DNA reads TGCGCCAGCAGCGTTAGCACAGATACGCAGTATTTT.

In nucleotides, the CDR3 is TGCGCCAGCGGACCGGGACTGGATGGCTACACCTTC. As protein: CASGPGLDGYTF. This chain connects TRBV5-1 to TRBJ1-2; weak D call: TRBD1 (5 bases). Germline CDR1 and CDR2: SGHRS and YFSETQ. The CDR3 consists of 12 residues. Trimming cost V 7 bases and J 6 bases, with 13 bases left between them. Based on the CDR3 plus reference TRBV5-1 and TRBJ1-2, the full variable domain is KAGVTQTPRYLIKTRGQQVTLSCSPISGHRSVSWYQQTPGQGLQFLFEYFSETQRNKGNFPGRFSGRQFSNSRSEMNVSTLELGDSALYLCASGPGLDGYTFGSGTRLTVV.

The chain combines TRBV30 with TRBJ1-3; D not certain. The CDR3 sequence is 14 residues long. CDR1 is GTSNPN and CDR2 is SVGIG in the germline V gene (reference sequence). V lost 1 base and J lost 8, with 15 bases in between. The CDR3 protein is CAWSERRSGDTIYF. The CDR3 nucleotides are TGTGCCTGGAGTGAGAGGCGTTCGGGAGACACCATATATTTT.

In its sample, this clone was seen once. The chain links TRBV4-3 to TRBJ1-2; D not resolved. This CDR3 has 14 residues. Trimming removed 0 bases at V and 4 bases at J, with 9 bases between. Per the germline V gene, CDR1 is LGHNA and CDR2 is YSLEER. For the CDR3, the DNA is TGCGCCAGCAGCCAAGACCAGGAGATCTATGGCTACACCTTC. Translated, it gives CASSQDQEIYGYTF.

The chain joins TRBV14 to TRBJ2-7; D remains ambiguous. Germline V gene data show CDR1 as SGHDN and CDR2 as FVKESK. This CDR3 spans 13 amino acids. V lost 1 base, J lost 9 bases, and 13 bases lay in between. This CDR3 reads CASSQVFRGAQYF. The CDR3 DNA reads TGTGCCAGCAGCCAAGTGTTCAGAGGTGCGCAGTACTTC.